The 15 T cell receptor beta chains in this list originate from one sample, sequenced in a study of vaccination effects on CD4 cells after COVID-19. Profiling relied on immunoSEQ multiplex PCR, and the TCRdb table lists in-frame clones only, not all of them. The repertoire has roughly 75,000 clones, roughly 78% of them found once; the top ten carry about 4.1%. Antigen-specific CD4+ T cell clonotypes were called by their expansion after viral peptide-pool culture in ViraFEST. Following a roughly 9-day culture, CD4+ T cells were purified. The healthy vaccine recipients, who had no prior SARS-CoV-2 infection, showed negative nucleocapsid antibodies. These TCRs are of unknown antigen specificity. The sample here was CD4+ T cells from PBMCs cultured with HCoV-OC43 spike peptides, taken before COVID-19 vaccination. The subset is: HCoV-OC43 spike overlapping peptide pool stimulation. The receptor set was obtained from a human donor who received a COVID-19 vaccine.

The chain has TRBV6-5 and TRBJ2-7; D perhaps matches TRBD1 (6 bases). This CDR3 has 15 amino acids. Germline V lookup: CDR1 MNHEY, CDR2 SVGAGI. V was pared by 5 bases and J by 1 base, with 15 bases between. The CDR3 spells CASSKGPQGSYEQYV. The CDR3 DNA sequence: TGTGCCAGCAGTAAGGGCCCACAGGGTTCCTACGAGCAGTACGTC.

The table lists this clone with a few counts. The chain links TRBV5-1 to TRBJ2-7, with D possibly TRBD2 on 5 matching bases. Between the trimmed V and J ends, which lost 0 bases and 3 bases, there was a span of 13 bases. This CDR3 spans 15 amino acids. Germline loops: CDR1 SGHRS, CDR2 YFSETQ. The CDR3 reads CASSLGVGGHYEQYV. The CDR3 coding sequence is TGCGCCAGCAGCTTGGGGGTAGGAGGCCACTACGAGCAGTACGTC.

J is TRBJ2-5 and V is TRBV18; 8 nucleotides align to TRBD1. Germline-derived CDR1 and CDR2 are KGHSH and LQKENI. V shed 3 bases and J 8 bases; nucleotides not matched to a gene: 11. The CDR3 loop spans 15 amino acids. Here the CDR3 reads CASSPFNGQGGTQYF. In DNA, the CDR3 is TGTGCCAGCTCACCCTTTAACGGACAGGGTGGAACCCAGTACTTC.

This clone was detected only a few times. The chain is built from TRBV10-1 and TRBJ2-7; tentative D call: TRBD1 (6 bases). CDR1 and CDR2 (germline): WNHNN, SYGVQD (reference sequence). This CDR3 has 13 amino acids. V lost 6 bases, J lost 2 bases, and 11 bases lay in between. The CDR3 DNA is TGCGCCAGCAGACAGGGTCTTACCTACGAGCAGTACGTC. Residues: CASRQGLTYEQYV.

The chain links TRBV14 to TRBJ1-6, with no clear D. V dropped 0 bases and J dropped 6 bases, with 9 bases sitting between them. Germline lookup yields CDR1 SGHDN and CDR2 FVKESK. The CDR3 runs 15 residues. The CDR3 DNA is TGTGCCAGCAGCCAAGATCTTAGGCCTAATTCACCCCTCCACTTT. Amino acids: CASSQDLRPNSPLHF.

The table lists this clone with a few counts. V and J are TRBV6-1 and TRBJ2-3; D is ambiguous. V was shortened by 0 bases and J by 5 bases, with 9 bases between the two germline ends. Germline assignment: CDR1 MNHNS and CDR2 SASEGT. This CDR3 is 14 amino acids long. The CDR3 here is CASSEALRGDTQYF. The CDR3 DNA is TGTGCCAGCAGTGAAGCGCTTAGAGGAGATACGCAGTATTTT.

The V call is TRBV30, the J call TRBJ1-6; possibly TRBD1 for D (6 bases). Trimming took off 4 bases at V and 10 bases at J, with 14 bases between the two ends. CDR3 size: 13 residues. Germline assignment: CDR1 GTSNPN and CDR2 SVGIG (reference sequence). The CDR3 DNA is TGTGCCTGGACGGACAGTCGACTATCACCCCTCCACTTT. This gives the protein CAWTDSRLSPLHF.

The J gene is TRBJ2-3, the V gene TRBV29-1, with 16 bases that match TRBD2. Germline V gene data show CDR1 as SQVTM and CDR2 as ANQGSEA. The CDR3 covers 15 residues. The CDR3 sequence: CSTGTSGGGTDTQYF. The DNA for the CDR3 is TGCAGTACAGGGACTAGCGGGGGGGGAACAGATACGCAGTATTTT.

In this sample, this clone turned up a few times. The chain employs TRBV5-1 and TRBJ2-2; TRBD2 is a possible D gene (6 bases). Trimming shortened V by 0 bases and J by 3 bases, and 12 bases separated the two germline ends. The CDR3 loop spans 16 amino acids. Looked up from germline, CDR1 is SGHRS and CDR2 is YFSETQ. CDR3: CASSLVAVGDTGELFF. The CDR3 nucleotides read TGCGCCAGCAGCTTGGTAGCGGTTGGGGACACCGGGGAGCTGTTTTTT.

This clone was counted only a few times. The chain is built from TRBV2 and TRBJ1-1; a possible D gene is TRBD1 (5 bases). The ends were cut back, 7 bases at V and 1 base at J, with 16 bases in the middle. The germline V gene has CDR1 SNHLY and CDR2 FYNNEI. This CDR3 region has 15 residues. The CDR3 DNA reads TGTGCCAGCACCAGAAGTCGGGGCCAGAACACTGAAGCTTTCTTT. The encoded protein is CASTRSRGQNTEAFF.

The genes are TRBV29-1 and TRBJ2-2; 8 positions match TRBD1. With 3 bases clipped from V and 6 bases from J, the junction kept 3 bases outside the gene matches. CDR1 is SQVTM and CDR2 is ANQGSEA in the germline V gene. The length of the CDR3 is 13 residues. The CDR3 sequence: CSVDGTGAGELFF. DNA of the CDR3: TGCAGCGTTGACGGGACAGGAGCCGGGGAGCTGTTTTTT.

This clone has just a few counts. The rearrangement joins TRBV28 to TRBJ1-6; D ambiguous. This CDR3 is built from 14 residues. From germline, CDR1 is MDHEN and CDR2 SYDVKM. Trimming pared 6 bases from V and 7 bases from J, leaving 13 bases between. The CDR3 nucleotides are TGTGCCAGCAGACCCCGGGAGAGAAATTCACCCCTCCACTTT. Protein sequence: CASRPRERNSPLHF.

The chain joins TRBV9 to TRBJ2-2, with 8 bases lining up with TRBD1. This CDR3 spans 18 amino acids. V lost 3 bases, J lost 3 bases, and 13 bases stayed unmatched. Germline V CDR1 and CDR2: SGDLS, YYNGEE. The DNA for the CDR3 is TGTGCCAGCAGCGCCTACAGGGGGTTGGTACATGACACCGGGGAGCTGTTTTTT. It encodes CASSAYRGLVHDTGELFF.

The chain joins TRBV6-6 to TRBJ1-6; D is uncertain. The V gene's germline CDR1 is MNHNY and CDR2 SVGAGI (reference sequence). Trimming shortened V by 2 bases and J by 7 bases, and 9 bases separated the two germline ends. This CDR3 spans 14 amino acids. The CDR3 coding sequence is TGTGCCAGCAGTTACAAGATTGAGAATTCACCCCTCCACTTT. This codes for CASSYKIENSPLHF.

The chain combines TRBV28 with TRBJ1-1; D perhaps matches TRBD1 (6 bases). Germline CDR1 reads MDHEN; CDR2 reads SYDVKM. The CDR3 is made up of 14 amino acids. V dropped 4 bases and J dropped 1 base, with 10 bases sitting between them. CDR3 coding DNA: TGTGCCAGCAGTTCCGGGGGCGGGAACACTGAAGCTTTCTTT. It encodes CASSSGGGNTEAFF. The full variable domain, with the rest looked up from reference TRBV28 and TRBJ1-1, is DVKVTQSSRYLVKRTGEKVFLECVQDMDHENMFWYRQDPGLGLRLIYFSYDVKMKEKGDIPEGYSVSREKKERFSLILESASTNQTSMYLCASSSGGGNTEAFFGQGTRLTVV.